The 15 T cell receptor beta chains in this list originate from one sample, sequenced in a study of blood T cell repertoires in COVID-19. Profiled with immunoSEQ multiplex PCR; TCRdb holds only in-frame clones, not every one. The table includes about 110,000 clones, roughly four fifths detected once. Sequenced input: peripheral blood. All receptors derive from a woman aged 65 to 85 with acute or convalescent COVID-19.

The chain joins TRBV20-1 to TRBJ2-7, with D tentatively TRBD1 (6 bases). V lost 3 bases, J lost 0 bases, and 15 bases lay in between. Germline lookup yields CDR1 DFQATT and CDR2 SNEGSKA (reference sequence). The CDR3 consists of 15 residues. In nucleotides, the CDR3 is TGCAGTGCTAGTAGTCACAGGGTATTCTCCTACGAGCAGTACTTC. It codes for CSASSHRVFSYEQYF.

CDR3 in amino acids: CASSFVLANTGELFF. CDR3 DNA: TGTGCCAGCAGTTTTGTACTCGCGAACACCGGGGAGCTGTTTTTT. The V gene is TRBV28, the J gene TRBJ2-2; D not resolved. The CDR3 is 15 residues long. Germline assignment: CDR1 MDHEN and CDR2 SYDVKM. Trimming removed 3 bases from V and 0 bases from J, with 8 bases in between.

The chain employs TRBV7-2 and TRBJ2-1, with TRBD1 matching over 8 bases. The CDR3 has 14 amino acids. In germline, CDR1 is SGHTA, CDR2 FQGNSA. Trimming cost V 6 bases and J 7 bases; bases outside gene matches: 8. The CDR3 is CASRVGQGLNEQFF. The CDR3 DNA is TGTGCCAGCAGAGTTGGACAGGGCTTGAATGAGCAGTTCTTC. Based on the CDR3 plus reference TRBV7-2 and TRBJ2-1, the full variable domain is GAGVSQSPSNKVTEKGKDVELRCDPISGHTALYWYRQSLGQGLEFLIYFQGNSAPDKSGLPSDRFSAERTGGSVSTLTIQRTQQEDSAVYLCASRVGQGLNEQFFGPGTRLTVL.

The chain has TRBV28 and TRBJ1-2; 7 nucleotides align to TRBD1. From germline, CDR1 is MDHEN and CDR2 SYDVKM. V gave up 6 bases and J gave up 6 bases; unmatched junction bases: 4. This CDR3 is 12 amino acids long. The CDR3: CASSLGQHGYTF. CDR3 sequence (DNA): TGTGCCAGCAGCTTGGGACAGCATGGCTACACCTTC.

J is TRBJ2-1 and V is TRBV9; 7 bases match TRBD2. V shed 4 bases, J shed 5 bases, and the junction held 9 bases outside the gene matches. Germline V CDR1 and CDR2: SGDLS, YYNGEE. The CDR3 is made up of 15 amino acids. The CDR3 DNA reads TGTGCCAGCAGCCGGGGGGAGCGGGACCACAATGAGCAGTTCTTC. Translated, it gives CASSRGERDHNEQFF.

This chain links TRBV19 with TRBJ2-2, with TRBD2 as a possible D gene (7 bases). CDR1 LNHDA and CDR2 SQIVND come from the germline V gene (reference sequence). The CDR3 runs to 17 residues. Trimming took 4 bases from V and 4 from J, leaving 19 bases between them. The CDR3 nucleotides read TGTGCCAGTAGTAGGGGGGGCGGGAGAAGGCGCACCGGGGAGCTGTTTTTT. Amino acids: CASSRGGGRRRTGELFF.

The rearrangement links TRBV28 to TRBJ1-5; maybe TRBD1 (6 bases). The CDR3 has 12 amino acids. The V gene's germline CDR1 is MDHEN and CDR2 SYDVKM. Trimming cost V 10 bases and J 7 bases, with 14 bases left between them. Here the CDR3 reads CATRTGLQPQHF. For the CDR3, the DNA is TGTGCCACCAGAACAGGGCTCCAGCCCCAGCATTTT.

V is TRBV5-5 and J is TRBJ2-5; the match to TRBD2 covers 13 bases. Trimming at V came to 2 bases and at J to 2 bases, leaving 12 bases not matched to a gene. Germline V gene lookup returns CDR1 SGHKS and CDR2 YYEKEE (reference sequence). This CDR3 has 19 amino acids. CDR3 sequence reads: CASSFKGKLAGGQQETQYF. The DNA of the CDR3 is TGTGCCAGCAGCTTCAAGGGAAAACTAGCGGGGGGGCAGCAAGAGACCCAGTACTTC.

The V gene is TRBV4-2, the J gene TRBJ2-7; 9 nucleotides align to TRBD1. The CDR3 runs 14 residues. Per the germline V gene, CDR1 is LGHNA and CDR2 is YNFKEQ. Unmatched junction bases numbered 5, after V lost 7 bases and J lost 1 base. CDR3 bases: TGTGCCAGCACCCTGGGACAGGGATCCTACGAGCAGTACTTC. Translating gives CASTLGQGSYEQYF.

This clone was seen once. This chain connects TRBV3-1 (or the pseudogene TRBV3-2) to TRBJ2-1; possibly TRBD2 for D (5 bases). Trimming cost V 1 base and J 1 base, with 11 bases left between them. Per germline, CDR1 LGHDT and CDR2 YNNKEL (reference sequence). This CDR3 has 16 amino acids. DNA for the CDR3: TGTGCCAGCAGCCAAGGAAGGAAGCGGTCCTACAATGAGCAGTTCTTC. It encodes CASSQGRKRSYNEQFF.

The chain is built from TRBV10-1 and TRBJ2-3; TRBD2 matches 15 bases. The CDR3 is made up of 16 amino acids. The V and J ends lost 9 bases and 3 bases, in that order; junction bases with no gene match: 7. Germline V lookup: CDR1 WNHNN, CDR2 SYGVQD (reference sequence). CDR3 in DNA: TGCGCCAGAGGGACTAGCGGGAGGAGGGGAACAGATACGCAGTATTTT. Translated: CARGTSGRRGTDTQYF.

CDR3 DNA: TGTGCCAGCAGCGCTGACAGGGGATACAATGAGCAGTTCTTC. This encodes CASSADRGYNEQFF. The chain has TRBV9 and TRBJ2-1; the match to TRBD1 covers 8 bases. The V and J ends lost 3 bases and 4 bases, in that order; junction bases with no gene match: 3. Germline loops: CDR1 SGDLS, CDR2 YYNGEE. The CDR3 contains 14 residues.

The V call is TRBV30, the J call TRBJ1-5, with D tentatively TRBD1 (6 bases). CDR1 GTSNPN and CDR2 SVGIG come from the germline V gene (reference sequence). This CDR3 comprises 13 residues. V was clipped by 6 bases and J by 2 bases, with 11 bases between them. This CDR3 is CACSNRGNQPQHF. For the CDR3, the DNA is TGTGCCTGCTCGAACAGGGGCAATCAGCCCCAGCATTTT.

The J gene is TRBJ1-4, the V gene TRBV18; D remains ambiguous. Trimming removed 3 bases at V and 5 bases at J, with 13 bases between. CDR3 length equals 15 residues. The germline V gene encodes CDR1 KGHSH and CDR2 LQKENI. CDR3 residues: CASSPGRGPNEKLFF. CDR3 in DNA: TGTGCCAGCTCACCCGGGAGAGGGCCGAATGAAAAACTGTTTTTT.

This sequence joins TRBV7-8 and TRBJ1-2; 8 nucleotides align to TRBD1. Germline CDR1 is SGHVS and CDR2 is FQNEAQ. V gave up 5 bases and J gave up 5 bases; unmatched junction bases: 13. The CDR3 runs to 16 residues. As DNA, the CDR3 is TGTGCCAGCAGCCCCGAACCGGGACAGGATCCTTATGGCTACACCTTC. This gives the protein CASSPEPGQDPYGYTF.